This T cell receptor (beta chain) originates from a study of T cell responses to AZD1222 COVID-19 vaccine. Findings and caveats of the study: No repertoire was sampled before or during the peak T cell response, only after it.

In regard to this clone: Antigen unknown.

The length of the CDR3 is 12 residues. Germline V gene lookup returns CDR1 SNHLY and CDR2 FYNNEI. V dropped 3 bases and J dropped 14 bases, with 14 bases sitting between them. The repertoire was sequenced with immunoSEQ multiplex PCR; TCRdb's copy has only in-frame clones and lacks some. The sample contains around 130,000 clones, about nine tenths of which appear only once. Sequenced material: peripheral blood, taken on day 0 of AZD1222 vaccination. This chain links TRBV2 with TRBJ2-1; unclear D gene. The sequence was obtained from an adult in good health. The CDR3 protein is CASSEPFEPKFF. The CDR3 DNA is TGTGCCAGCAGTGAGCCCTTTGAGCCGAAGTTCTTC.